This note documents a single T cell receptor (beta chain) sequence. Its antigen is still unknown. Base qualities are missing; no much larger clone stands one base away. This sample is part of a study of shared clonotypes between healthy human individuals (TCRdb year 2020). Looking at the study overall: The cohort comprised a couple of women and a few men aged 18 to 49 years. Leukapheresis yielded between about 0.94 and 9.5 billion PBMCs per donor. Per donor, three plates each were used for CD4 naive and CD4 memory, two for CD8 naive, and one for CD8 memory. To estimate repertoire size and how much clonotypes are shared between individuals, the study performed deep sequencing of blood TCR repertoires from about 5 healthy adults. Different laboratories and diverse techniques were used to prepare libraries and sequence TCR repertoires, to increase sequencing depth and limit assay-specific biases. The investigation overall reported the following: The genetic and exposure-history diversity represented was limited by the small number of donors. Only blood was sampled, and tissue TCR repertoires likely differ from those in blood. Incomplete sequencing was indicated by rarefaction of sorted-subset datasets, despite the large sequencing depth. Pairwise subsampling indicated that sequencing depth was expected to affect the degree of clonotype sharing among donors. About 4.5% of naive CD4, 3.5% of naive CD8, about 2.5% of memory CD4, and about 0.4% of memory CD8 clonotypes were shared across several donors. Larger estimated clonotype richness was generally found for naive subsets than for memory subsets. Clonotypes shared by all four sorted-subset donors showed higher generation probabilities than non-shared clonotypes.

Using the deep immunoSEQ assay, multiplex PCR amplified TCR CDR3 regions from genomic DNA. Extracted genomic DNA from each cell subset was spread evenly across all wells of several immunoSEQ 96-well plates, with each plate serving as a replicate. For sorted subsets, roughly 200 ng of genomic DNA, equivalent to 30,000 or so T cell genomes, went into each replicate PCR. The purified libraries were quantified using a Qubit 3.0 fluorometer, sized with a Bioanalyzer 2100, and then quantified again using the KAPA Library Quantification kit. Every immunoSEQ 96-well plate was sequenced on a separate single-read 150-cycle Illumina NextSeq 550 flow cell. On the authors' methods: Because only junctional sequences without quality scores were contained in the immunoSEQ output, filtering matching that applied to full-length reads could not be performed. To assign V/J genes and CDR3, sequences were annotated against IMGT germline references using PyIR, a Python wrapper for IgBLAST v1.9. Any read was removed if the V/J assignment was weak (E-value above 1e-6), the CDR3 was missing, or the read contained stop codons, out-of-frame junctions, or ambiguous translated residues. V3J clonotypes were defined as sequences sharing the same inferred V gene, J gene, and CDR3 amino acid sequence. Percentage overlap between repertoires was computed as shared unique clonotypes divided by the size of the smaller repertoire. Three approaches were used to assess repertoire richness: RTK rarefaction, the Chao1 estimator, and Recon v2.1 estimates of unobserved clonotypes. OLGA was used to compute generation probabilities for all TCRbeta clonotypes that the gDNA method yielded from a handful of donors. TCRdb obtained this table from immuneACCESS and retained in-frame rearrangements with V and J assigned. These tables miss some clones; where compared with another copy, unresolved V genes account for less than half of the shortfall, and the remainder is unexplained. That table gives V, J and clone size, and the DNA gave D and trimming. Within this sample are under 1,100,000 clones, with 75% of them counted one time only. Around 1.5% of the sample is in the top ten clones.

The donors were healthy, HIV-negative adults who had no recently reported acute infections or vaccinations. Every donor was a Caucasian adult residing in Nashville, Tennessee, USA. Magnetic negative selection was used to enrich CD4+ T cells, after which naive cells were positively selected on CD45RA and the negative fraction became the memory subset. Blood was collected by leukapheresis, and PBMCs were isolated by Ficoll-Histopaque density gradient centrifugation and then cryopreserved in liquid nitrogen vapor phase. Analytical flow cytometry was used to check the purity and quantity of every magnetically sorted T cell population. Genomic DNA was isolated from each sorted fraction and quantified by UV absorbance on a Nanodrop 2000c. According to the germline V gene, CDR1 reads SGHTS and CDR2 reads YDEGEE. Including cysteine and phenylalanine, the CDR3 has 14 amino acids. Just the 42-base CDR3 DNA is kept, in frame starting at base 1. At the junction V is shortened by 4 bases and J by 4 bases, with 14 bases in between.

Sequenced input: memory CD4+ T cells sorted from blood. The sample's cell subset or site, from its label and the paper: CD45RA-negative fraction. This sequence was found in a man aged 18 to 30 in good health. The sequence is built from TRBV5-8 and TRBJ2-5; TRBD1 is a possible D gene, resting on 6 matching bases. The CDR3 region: CASSDPGTLETQYF. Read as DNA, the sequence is TGTGCCAGCAGCGACCCGGGGACACTAGAGACCCAGTACTTC.